The 24 T cell receptor beta chains reported below all come from one sample, sequenced in a study of cytomegalovirus exposure and HLA in healthy donors. Measured with immunoSEQ multiplex PCR; TCRdb has only the in-frame clones, and not every one. The data show roughly 140,000 clones, around 88% seen once. Sequenced input: PBMCs. The receptors shown here come from a woman aged 18-35 years in good health and CMV-seropositive.

V is TRBV2 and J is TRBJ2-1; 9 bases line up with TRBD2. The V gene's germline CDR1 is SNHLY and CDR2 FYNNEI. The V gene end was trimmed by 10 bases and the J gene end by 8 bases; junction bases not matched to a gene: 12. There are 14 residues in the CDR3. This chain's CDR3 is CAIASGNSIHEQFF. The CDR3 DNA reads TGTGCCATAGCTAGCGGGAATAGTATTCATGAGCAGTTCTTC.

This chain uses TRBV6-1 with TRBJ2-3; 10 bases map to TRBD1. The CDR3 totals 15 residues. Per germline, CDR1 MNHNS and CDR2 SASEGT. The ends lost 6 bases at V and 1 base at J; junction bases unmatched: 4. The CDR3 loop is CASSPGTGGTDTQYF. In DNA form, the CDR3 reads TGTGCCAGCAGCCCGGGGACAGGGGGCACAGATACGCAGTATTTT.

This sequence joins TRBV5-5 and TRBJ2-5, with D unclear. Germline values: CDR1 SGHKS, CDR2 YYEKEE (reference sequence). This CDR3 has 13 residues. Trimming took off 4 bases at V and 4 bases at J, with 11 bases between the two ends. The DNA of the CDR3 is TGTGCCAGCAGCGCCGCGGATGGAGAGACCCAGTACTTC. This codes for CASSAADGETQYF.

V is TRBV2 and J is TRBJ2-1; 10 bases are shared with TRBD2. This CDR3 is 13 amino acids long. V dropped 7 bases and J dropped 9; count of bases not matched to a gene: 6. The V gene's germline CDR1 is SNHLY and CDR2 FYNNEI. The CDR3 nucleotides are TGTGCCAGCATGAGCGGGGGGGGTCGTGAGCAGTTCTTC. It translates to CASMSGGGREQFF.

V gene TRBV6-1 combines with J gene TRBJ2-5; D is unresolved. Germline V CDR1 and CDR2: MNHNS, SASEGT. V dropped 1 base and J dropped 3 bases, with 6 bases sitting between them. The CDR3 is made up of 13 amino acids. In nucleotides, the CDR3 is TGTGCCAGCAGTGAAGAGAGTAAAGAGACCCAGTACTTC. It is translated as CASSEESKETQYF.

Only one count was recorded for this clone. The rearrangement uses TRBV2 and TRBJ2-1; 10 nucleotides align to TRBD2. With V trimmed by 3 bases and J by 10 bases, 18 bases remained unmatched. The length of the CDR3 is 18 residues. Germline CDR1 is SNHLY and CDR2 is FYNNEI. CDR3 coding DNA: TGTGCCAGCAGTGACGCCCTAGCGGGGGCTCAGAGACGGGGCGAGCAGTTCTTC. Amino acid sequence: CASSDALAGAQRRGEQFF.

The genes are TRBV6-5 and TRBJ1-3, with 7 nucleotides matching TRBD1. With 6 bases clipped from V and 0 bases from J, the junction kept 2 bases outside the gene matches. The germline gives CDR1 MNHEY, CDR2 SVGAGI. This CDR3 contains 14 residues. DNA for the CDR3: TGTGCCAGCAGGACAGGGATCTCTGGAAACACCATATATTTT. It yields the protein CASRTGISGNTIYF.

The J gene is TRBJ1-2, the V gene TRBV19; D possibly corresponds to TRBD1 (6 bases). Trimming shortened V by 6 bases and J by 1 base, and 9 bases separated the two germline ends. Per germline, CDR1 LNHDA and CDR2 SQIVND (reference sequence). The CDR3 consists of 13 residues. CDR3 residues: CASRPDSNYGYTF. DNA for the CDR3: TGTGCCAGTAGACCGGACAGTAACTATGGCTACACCTTC.

J is TRBJ1-4 and V is TRBV5-1; no clear D gene. Germline V lookup: CDR1 SGHRS, CDR2 YFSETQ. The CDR3 contains 14 residues. V was trimmed by 5 bases and J by 8 bases, leaving 16 bases between them. The DNA for the CDR3 is TGCGCCAGCAGTTTTTCCCCACAAGTGGAAAAACTGTTTTTT. The encoded protein is CASSFSPQVEKLFF.

This clone appeared once. V is TRBV6-1 and J is TRBJ1-5; TRBD1 matches at 9 bases. The CDR3 length is 15 residues. Trimming cost V 7 bases and J 5 bases; bases outside gene matches: 9. CDR1 MNHNS and CDR2 SASEGT come from the germline V gene. The DNA of the CDR3 is TGTGCCAGCATCCTCGGACAGGGGAGATATCAGCCCCAGCATTTT. This gives the protein CASILGQGRYQPQHF.

This clone was seen just once. This sequence joins TRBV19 and TRBJ2-2; 7 positions agree with TRBD1. After removal of 10 bases from V and 7 bases from J, the junction contained 15 bases not matched to a gene. CDR1 and CDR2 (germline): LNHDA, SQIVND (reference sequence). The CDR3 length is 15 residues. The CDR3 is CATKKGGAKIGELFF. As DNA, the CDR3 is TGTGCCACTAAAAAAGGGGGCGCGAAAATCGGGGAGCTGTTTTTT.

The chain couples TRBV5-1 to TRBJ2-7, with 10 bases that match TRBD1. V gave up 1 base and J gave up 6 bases; unmatched junction bases: 7. The CDR3 consists of 15 residues. Germline CDR1 SGHRS, CDR2 YFSETQ. The CDR3 loop is CASSLRDRGLGEQYF. The CDR3 DNA sequence: TGCGCCAGCAGCTTGAGGGACAGGGGCCTCGGCGAGCAGTACTTC.

The V and J genes are TRBV7-3 and TRBJ1-5; weak D call: TRBD1 (5 bases). The CDR3 runs 13 residues. Between the trimmed V and J ends, which lost 5 bases and 5 bases, there was a span of 10 bases. Per the germline V gene, CDR1 is SGHTA and CDR2 is FQGTGA. The CDR3 protein is CASSQGPDQPQHF. DNA of the CDR3: TGTGCCAGCAGCCAGGGTCCCGATCAGCCCCAGCATTTT.

The count of this clone is one. The chain uses TRBV4-3 and TRBJ1-6; 11 bases line up with TRBD1. With 3 bases clipped from V and 5 bases from J, the junction kept 0 bases outside the gene matches. The CDR3 runs 15 residues. Germline V gene sequence: CDR1 LGHNA, CDR2 YSLEER. CDR3 in DNA: TGCGCCAGCAGCCAGGACAGGGGGCATAATTCACCCCTCCACTTT. Translating gives CASSQDRGHNSPLHF.

The chain is built from TRBV10-2 and TRBJ2-1; TRBD2 agrees at 10 bases. CDR3 size: 13 residues. V trimming: 10 bases; J trimming: 4 bases; junction bases outside the gene matches: 4. The V gene's germline CDR1 is WSHSY and CDR2 SAAADI. CDR3 sequence reads: CATLAGAYNEQFF. CDR3 nucleotides: TGCGCCACCCTAGCGGGAGCTTACAATGAGCAGTTCTTC.

V and J are TRBV7-2 and TRBJ2-3, with a tentative D call TRBD1 (5 bases). V lost 5 bases, J lost 1 base, and 19 bases lay in between. CDR3 length: 17 amino acids. Germline CDR1 SGHTA, CDR2 FQGNSA. CDR3 nucleotides: TGTGCCAGCAGCCTACGAACCTATGGGGCGGGCACAGATACGCAGTATTTT. It translates to CASSLRTYGAGTDTQYF.

The chain couples TRBV5-4 to TRBJ2-7; D unresolved. The CDR3 is 12 residues long. Per the germline V gene, CDR1 is SGHNT and CDR2 is YYREEE (reference sequence). V lost 2 bases, J lost 7 bases, and 10 bases lay in between. The CDR3 coding sequence is TGTGCCAGCAGCTTTGGCCCATCGGAGCAGTACTTC. As protein: CASSFGPSEQYF.

The chain joins TRBV28 to TRBJ2-3; maybe TRBD1 (6 bases). This CDR3 region has 13 residues. Trimming removed 6 bases at V and 4 bases at J, with 11 bases between. The germline gives CDR1 MDHEN, CDR2 SYDVKM. CDR3 sequence reads: CASSEGQADTQYF. The CDR3 bases are TGTGCCAGCAGCGAGGGACAAGCAGATACGCAGTATTTT.

This chain connects TRBV2 to TRBJ1-5; D remains ambiguous. This CDR3 has 14 amino acids. The ends were cut back, 1 base at V and 5 bases at J, with 9 bases in the middle. The germline CDR1 and CDR2 sequences are SNHLY and FYNNEI. As DNA, the CDR3 is TGTGCCAGCAGTGAAGGGGAGAACTATCAGCCCCAGCATTTT. It codes for CASSEGENYQPQHF.

The rearrangement joins TRBV5-4 to TRBJ1-2, with 8 bases that match TRBD1. The CDR3 covers 14 residues. CDR1 is SGHNT and CDR2 is YYREEE in the germline V gene (reference sequence). V lost 3 bases, J lost 6 bases, and 7 bases stayed unmatched. CDR3 loop: CASSSVMTGDGYTF. For the CDR3, the DNA is TGTGCCAGCAGCTCTGTGATGACAGGGGATGGCTACACCTTC.

The CDR3 bases are TGTGCCAGCAGCTTAGTTTTATATGCGCAGTATTTT. Protein: CASSLVLYAQYF. The genes are TRBV7-2 and TRBJ2-3, with unresolved D. The CDR3 length is 12 residues. Trimming took 1 base from V and 10 from J, leaving 9 bases between them. Germline values: CDR1 SGHTA, CDR2 FQGNSA.

This clone was found once. The gene calls are TRBV28 and TRBJ2-7; D is possibly TRBD1 (5 bases). Germline CDR1 MDHEN, CDR2 SYDVKM. Trimming left V 5 bases short and J 3 bases short, with 11 bases between. This CDR3 is 13 amino acids long. This chain's CDR3 is CASSRQNLYEQYF. CDR3 nucleotides: TGTGCCAGCAGTCGACAGAACCTCTACGAGCAGTACTTC.

This sequence joins TRBV7-3 and TRBJ2-7; 7 bases fit TRBD2. Germline trimming cut 5 bases from V and 2 bases from J; bases unmatched to any gene: 12. The CDR3 loop spans 16 amino acids. The germline gives CDR1 SGHTA, CDR2 FQGTGA. CDR3 nucleotides: TGTGCCAGCAGCCCAACTGGGGGGAGGGACCCCTACGAGCAGTACTTC. Translated, it gives CASSPTGGRDPYEQYF.

The CDR3 region has the DNA TGTGCCAGCAGCACGGGGGGATTACTTAATGAAAAACTGTTTTTT. The encoded protein is CASSTGGLLNEKLFF. The V and J genes are TRBV11-2 and TRBJ1-4, with D maybe TRBD1 (5 bases). The CDR3 spans 15 residues. CDR1 is SGHAT, CDR2 FQNNGV, per germline. With 5 bases removed from V and 4 bases from J, the gap between germline ends came to 14 bases.